A single T cell receptor (beta chain) is shown here with its context. The data originate from a study of blood T cell repertoires in COVID-19. About the research overall: The origin of the acute and convalescent COVID-19 samples was the United States, Italy and Spain. Sample material is recorded as cDNA or gDNA derived from T cells, B-cell-depleted T cells, or PBMCs.

The CDR3 has 15 residues. Trimming removed 4 bases from V and 7 bases from J, with 19 bases in between. In germline, CDR1 is MGHRA, CDR2 YSYEKL. Authors' analysis steps: Estimates of nucleated cell counts were drawn from the amplification of reference gene primers. TCRdb's copy holds only in-frame clones and misses some; the assay was immunoSEQ multiplex PCR. V and J calls and clone size follow that table, whereas D and trimming were derived from the DNA. The sample lists 250,000 or so clones, roughly 90% occurring once. The chain employs TRBV4-1 and TRBJ1-2; D might be TRBD1 (5 bases). The source is a man aged 25-40 years with active or convalescent COVID-19. Sequencing was performed on peripheral blood. CDR3: CASSPPGWGVGGYTF. As DNA, the CDR3 is TGCGCCAGCAGCCCCCCAGGATGGGGGGTAGGTGGCTACACCTTC.